The rows below give T cell receptor beta chains drawn from one sample of a study of blood T cells in healthy people across ages. From the 5' RACE reads, TCRdb called clonotypes with MiXCR, one entry per CDR3 protein. The sample shows more than 650,000 distinct CDR3 sequences, 53% of them seen only once. Specimen: blood. The origin of the receptors is a man at least 80 years old in good health. Both conserved end residues are part of each CDR3. Fields, in order: V gene, CDR3 length, D gene, J gene, clone size, CDR3 DNA, CDR3 protein. The D gene is left open where the match is weak. Rows give clone size only sometimes, using once, few, many, or a class for an expanded clone.

v_call: TRBV28; cdr3_length: 14; d_call: NA; j_call: TRBJ2-5; clone_size: NA; cdr3_nt: TGTGCCAGCAGTTTATCTGGAACCCAAGAGACCCAGTACTTC; cdr3_aa: CASSLSGTQETQYF
v_call: TRBV28; cdr3_length: 15; d_call: TRBD2; j_call: TRBJ2-7; clone_size: NA; cdr3_nt: TGTGCCAGCAGGCCCGGACTAGCGGTCCCCTACGAGCAGTACTTC; cdr3_aa: CASRPGLAVPYEQYF
v_call: TRBV5-1; cdr3_length: 11; d_call: NA; j_call: TRBJ2-1; clone_size: NA; cdr3_nt: TGCGCCAGCAGCTCGACTTTCGAGCAGTTCTTC; cdr3_aa: CASSSTFEQFF
v_call: TRBV2; cdr3_length: 16; d_call: TRBD2; j_call: TRBJ2-7; clone_size: many; cdr3_nt: TGTGCCAGCCGGGAAGGACTAGCGTCTATGACGGGGGAGCAGTACTTC; cdr3_aa: CASREGLASMTGEQYF
v_call: TRBV29-1; cdr3_length: 12; d_call: NA; j_call: TRBJ2-3; clone_size: NA; cdr3_nt: TGCAGCGTGTTAACGGGCACAGATACGCAGTATTTT; cdr3_aa: CSVLTGTDTQYF
v_call: TRBV28; cdr3_length: 16; d_call: TRBD2; j_call: TRBJ2-1; clone_size: NA; cdr3_nt: TGTGCCAGCAGTTCCCAGTCGGGACTATCCTACAATGAGCAGTTCTTC; cdr3_aa: CASSSQSGLSYNEQFF
v_call: TRBV6-5; cdr3_length: 15; d_call: TRBD2; j_call: TRBJ2-2; clone_size: NA; cdr3_nt: TGTGCCAGCAGTTACTCCCGGGAGGGGGCCGGGGAGCTGTTTTTT; cdr3_aa: CASSYSREGAGELFF
v_call: TRBV27; cdr3_length: 15; d_call: NA; j_call: TRBJ2-3; clone_size: NA; cdr3_nt: TGTGCCAGCAGCTTGTGGCTACTTCCCACAGATACGCAGTATTTT; cdr3_aa: CASSLWLLPTDTQYF
v_call: TRBV24-1; cdr3_length: 13; d_call: NA; j_call: TRBJ1-1; clone_size: NA; cdr3_nt: TGTGCCACCAGTAGCAGGACCAACACTGAAGCTTTCTTT; cdr3_aa: CATSSRTNTEAFF
v_call: TRBV5-1; cdr3_length: 12; d_call: NA; j_call: TRBJ2-7; clone_size: NA; cdr3_nt: TGCGTCAGCAGCTTGAAGGGGACCGAGCAGTACTTC; cdr3_aa: CVSSLKGTEQYF
v_call: TRBV25-1; cdr3_length: 10; d_call: NA; j_call: TRBJ2-7; clone_size: few; cdr3_nt: TGTGCCAGCAGAGAGAACGAGCAGTACTTC; cdr3_aa: CASRENEQYF
v_call: TRBV18; cdr3_length: 17; d_call: TRBD2; j_call: TRBJ2-1; clone_size: NA; cdr3_nt: TGTGCCAGCTCCCTCCTTAGCGGGGAGGGCTCCTACAATGAGCAGTTCTTC; cdr3_aa: CASSLLSGEGSYNEQFF
v_call: TRBV20-1; cdr3_length: 15; d_call: NA; j_call: TRBJ2-3; clone_size: NA; cdr3_nt: TGCAGTGCTCCCAGTCTCCGGGACATTAAAGATACGCAGTATTTT; cdr3_aa: CSAPSLRDIKDTQYF
v_call: TRBV10-1; cdr3_length: 13; d_call: NA; j_call: TRBJ1-5; clone_size: NA; cdr3_nt: TGCGCCAGCAGGTTGGGGAGCAGTCAGCCCCAGCATTTT; cdr3_aa: CASRLGSSQPQHF
v_call: TRBV3-1; cdr3_length: 14; d_call: NA; j_call: TRBJ1-4; clone_size: few; cdr3_nt: TGTGCCAGCAGCCAAGATTTGGGTAATGAAAAACTGTTTTTT; cdr3_aa: CASSQDLGNEKLFF
v_call: TRBV5-6; cdr3_length: 14; d_call: TRBD1; j_call: TRBJ2-4; clone_size: NA; cdr3_nt: TGTGCCAGCAGCACGGCGGGACAGGCAAACATTCAGTACTTC; cdr3_aa: CASSTAGQANIQYF
v_call: TRBV20-1; cdr3_length: 18; d_call: NA; j_call: TRBJ2-6; clone_size: NA; cdr3_nt: TGCAGTGCTAAAGGGGGAGAAGCCCCTGGCTCTGGGGCCAACGTCCTGACTTTC; cdr3_aa: CSAKGGEAPGSGANVLTF
v_call: TRBV7-8; cdr3_length: 18; d_call: TRBD1; j_call: TRBJ1-2; clone_size: NA; cdr3_nt: TGTGCCAGCAGCTCCCGACTCCCGGGACAGGGGACCAACTATGGCTACACCTTC; cdr3_aa: CASSSRLPGQGTNYGYTF
v_call: TRBV7-9; cdr3_length: 14; d_call: NA; j_call: TRBJ2-7; clone_size: NA; cdr3_nt: TGTGCCAGCAGCCCGGCAGGGGCCTTCTACGAGCAGTACTTC; cdr3_aa: CASSPAGAFYEQYF
v_call: TRBV29-1; cdr3_length: 15; d_call: NA; j_call: TRBJ1-2; clone_size: few; cdr3_nt: TGCAGCGTTGAAAAATCACGACTGACCAGCGGGGGCTACACCTTC; cdr3_aa: CSVEKSRLTSGGYTF
v_call: TRBV28; cdr3_length: 14; d_call: TRBD2; j_call: TRBJ2-7; clone_size: NA; cdr3_nt: TGTGCCAGCAGAGGTAGCGGGAGGATTTACGAGCAGTACTTC; cdr3_aa: CASRGSGRIYEQYF
v_call: TRBV28; cdr3_length: 15; d_call: NA; j_call: TRBJ2-5; clone_size: NA; cdr3_nt: TGTGCCAGCAGTTTATTGGCTTTCGGAACAGAGACCCAGTACTTC; cdr3_aa: CASSLLAFGTETQYF
v_call: TRBV29-1; cdr3_length: 14; d_call: TRBD2; j_call: TRBJ2-7; clone_size: once; cdr3_nt: TGCGGCGTTGTGTCTAGCGGGACACCCTACGAGCAGTACTTC; cdr3_aa: CGVVSSGTPYEQYF
v_call: TRBV25-1; cdr3_length: 17; d_call: NA; j_call: TRBJ2-6; clone_size: many; cdr3_nt: TGTGCCAGCAGTGCTCACGGGGGCAGCTCTGGGGCCAACGTCCTGACTTTC; cdr3_aa: CASSAHGGSSGANVLTF
v_call: TRBV4-2; cdr3_length: 16; d_call: TRBD2; j_call: TRBJ2-7; clone_size: NA; cdr3_nt: TGTGCCAGCAGCCAAGAGAGAACTAGCGGCTACAATGAGCAGTACTTC; cdr3_aa: CASSQERTSGYNEQYF
v_call: TRBV20-1; cdr3_length: 14; d_call: TRBD2; j_call: TRBJ2-3; clone_size: few; cdr3_nt: TGCAGTGCCCGACTAGCGGGAGGGCACAGATACGCGTATTTT; cdr3_aa: CSARLAGGHRYAYF
v_call: TRBV5-1; cdr3_length: 16; d_call: TRBD2; j_call: TRBJ2-1; clone_size: NA; cdr3_nt: TGCGCCAGCAGCGGGGGGACTAGCGGAGCTTACAATGAGCAGTTCTTC; cdr3_aa: CASSGGTSGAYNEQFF
v_call: TRBV27; cdr3_length: 14; d_call: NA; j_call: TRBJ1-4; clone_size: NA; cdr3_nt: TGTGCCAGCAGTCGTCTCGGTGGGGATGAAAAACTGTTTTTT; cdr3_aa: CASSRLGGDEKLFF
v_call: TRBV24-1; cdr3_length: 15; d_call: NA; j_call: TRBJ2-2; clone_size: NA; cdr3_nt: NA; cdr3_aa: CATSVPGSNTGELFF
v_call: TRBV20-1; cdr3_length: 14; d_call: TRBD2; j_call: TRBJ2-3; clone_size: NA; cdr3_nt: TGCAGTGCCTCGCAGCGGGAGGGCCTGGGATACGCGTATTTT; cdr3_aa: CSASQREGLGYAYF
v_call: TRBV12-3/TRBV12-4; cdr3_length: 13; d_call: NA; j_call: TRBJ1-4; clone_size: once; cdr3_nt: TGTGCCAGCAGTTGGACAGTAAATGAAAAACTGTTTTTT; cdr3_aa: CASSWTVNEKLFF
v_call: TRBV10-3; cdr3_length: 13; d_call: TRBD2; j_call: TRBJ2-1; clone_size: NA; cdr3_nt: TGTGCCATTACTAGCGGGAGACGTGATGAGCAGTTCTTC; cdr3_aa: CAITSGRRDEQFF
v_call: TRBV29-1; cdr3_length: 12; d_call: NA; j_call: TRBJ2-7; clone_size: NA; cdr3_nt: TGCAGCGTTGCCGGGAGCGCTTACGAGCAGTACTTC; cdr3_aa: CSVAGSAYEQYF
v_call: TRBV24-1; cdr3_length: 15; d_call: NA; j_call: TRBJ2-3; clone_size: NA; cdr3_nt: TGTGCCACCAGTGACTCGTCCAGGACGCTATTTGTGCAGTATTTT; cdr3_aa: CATSDSSRTLFVQYF
v_call: TRBV4-1; cdr3_length: 16; d_call: NA; j_call: TRBJ1-4; clone_size: NA; cdr3_nt: TGCGCCAGCAGCCCCAGAACGGATACAGCCCATGAAAAACTGTTTTTT; cdr3_aa: CASSPRTDTAHEKLFF
v_call: TRBV12-3/TRBV12-4; cdr3_length: 16; d_call: NA; j_call: TRBJ2-6; clone_size: NA; cdr3_nt: TGTGCCAGCATCCCGGGACACCACTCTGGGGCCAACGTCCTGACTTTC; cdr3_aa: CASIPGHHSGANVLTF
v_call: TRBV5-1; cdr3_length: 15; d_call: NA; j_call: TRBJ2-1; clone_size: few; cdr3_nt: TGCGCCAGCAGCTCGAGGGGCGGGTCGGGGAATGAGCAGTTCTTC; cdr3_aa: CASSSRGGSGNEQFF
v_call: TRBV3-1; cdr3_length: 13; d_call: NA; j_call: TRBJ1-1; clone_size: few; cdr3_nt: TGTGCCAGCAGTTGGGCCGTGTATACTGAAGCTTTCTTT; cdr3_aa: CASSWAVYTEAFF
v_call: TRBV11-2; cdr3_length: 12; d_call: NA; j_call: TRBJ2-3; clone_size: few; cdr3_nt: TGTGCCAGCAGCTTAATGACGGAGTACGCGTATTTT; cdr3_aa: CASSLMTEYAYF
v_call: TRBV16; cdr3_length: 15; d_call: TRBD1; j_call: TRBJ1-4; clone_size: NA; cdr3_nt: TGTGCCAGCAGCCACGGGCAGGGGGCGAATGAAAAACTGTTTTTT; cdr3_aa: CASSHGQGANEKLFF
v_call: TRBV3-1; cdr3_length: 14; d_call: NA; j_call: TRBJ1-2; clone_size: NA; cdr3_nt: TGTGCCAGCAGCCAAGCTACAGAGCTGTATGGCTACACCTTC; cdr3_aa: CASSQATELYGYTF
v_call: TRBV4-1; cdr3_length: 18; d_call: TRBD2; j_call: TRBJ2-1; clone_size: NA; cdr3_nt: TGCGCCAGCAGCCTGTTAGACACCGGGACTAGTGGCTCGTATGAGCAGTTCTTC; cdr3_aa: CASSLLDTGTSGSYEQFF
v_call: TRBV7-9; cdr3_length: 15; d_call: TRBD1; j_call: TRBJ2-1; clone_size: once; cdr3_nt: TGTGCCAGCAGCGCCTGGACAGGACCCTACAATGAGCAGTTCTTC; cdr3_aa: CASSAWTGPYNEQFF
v_call: TRBV6-2/TRBV6-3; cdr3_length: 13; d_call: NA; j_call: TRBJ1-2; clone_size: few; cdr3_nt: TGTGCCAGCAGTTACCCGACGGACTATGGCTACACCTTC; cdr3_aa: CASSYPTDYGYTF
v_call: TRBV4-1; cdr3_length: 13; d_call: NA; j_call: TRBJ2-2; clone_size: NA; cdr3_nt: TGCGCCAGCAGCCACCCGATTTCCGGGGAGCTGTTTTTT; cdr3_aa: CASSHPISGELFF
v_call: TRBV2; cdr3_length: 15; d_call: TRBD2; j_call: TRBJ2-1; clone_size: few; cdr3_nt: TGTGCCAGCAATTTAGCGGGAGGACCGAACAATGAGCAGTTCTTC; cdr3_aa: CASNLAGGPNNEQFF
v_call: TRBV27; cdr3_length: 15; d_call: NA; j_call: TRBJ1-4; clone_size: once; cdr3_nt: TGTGCCAGCAGTTTATCGGGATCAGGAAATGAAAAACTGTTTTTT; cdr3_aa: CASSLSGSGNEKLFF
v_call: TRBV28; cdr3_length: 15; d_call: TRBD2; j_call: TRBJ2-5; clone_size: NA; cdr3_nt: TGTGCCAGCAGTTTTCTAGCGGAAGGGAAAGAGACCCAGTACTTC; cdr3_aa: CASSFLAEGKETQYF
v_call: TRBV7-2; cdr3_length: 13; d_call: NA; j_call: TRBJ1-5; clone_size: NA; cdr3_nt: TGTGCCAGCAGTGACACCCCGGGGCGGCCCCAGCATTTT; cdr3_aa: CASSDTPGRPQHF
v_call: TRBV18; cdr3_length: 13; d_call: TRBD1; j_call: TRBJ2-1; clone_size: NA; cdr3_nt: TGTGCCAGCTCAGTCGGACAGGGGGATGAGCAGTTCTTC; cdr3_aa: CASSVGQGDEQFF
v_call: TRBV12-3/TRBV12-4; cdr3_length: 16; d_call: TRBD2; j_call: TRBJ2-1; clone_size: once; cdr3_nt: TGTGCCAGCAGTTTCTCTAGCGGAGGTTGGTACAATGAGCAGTTCTTC; cdr3_aa: CASSFSSGGWYNEQFF